This entry is about one T cell receptor (beta chain). This receptor's antigen is unknown. Qualities for individual bases were not recorded, and no much larger clone is one base off. The source of the sample is a study of cytomegalovirus exposure and HLA in healthy donors (dated by TCRdb to about 2017). For the study in its entirety: A later analysis indicated that the roughly 130 validation repertoires were generated on the platform also employed for the approximately 700 repertoires of the first cohort. The study was designed to test whether signatures of past pathogen exposure could be identified by cataloging public T cell receptors. In addition to the first cohort of approximately 670 subjects, a separate validation cohort of some 120 different subjects was used. To predict cytomegalovirus infection status, the study brought together high-throughput TCR immunosequencing, statistical association of individual TCRs with disease status, and machine learning.

General conclusions and limits of the study: The study gave a list of under 200 TCR beta chains associated with cytomegalovirus. The authors suggested that the approach could potentially be generalized to other disease states and immunological phenotypes. Subsequent analysis determined that TCRs grouped into clusters in the first cohort also showed a tendency toward co-occurrence across the 90 to 150 validation repertoires, and approximately 93% of cluster scores exceeded 0. The validation cohort had no HLA typing available for a later analysis, so co-occurrence within that cohort was assessed over all 130 or so repertoires. In vitro tests confirmed that three of the cytomegalovirus-associated TCR beta chains recognize cytomegalovirus antigens. Most TCR sequences were seen in very few donors, while some public TCRs were found in many individuals. The classifier was reported to diagnose cytomegalovirus status with high specificity and sensitivity in both the original cohort and the validation cohort.

Separate from the roughly 650-subject first cohort, the validation cohort of some 130 subjects was the group to which the donors belonged. The receptor library was made with the immunoSEQ multiplex PCR assay. Per the authors' processing: A statistical classification framework was developed to diagnose cytomegalovirus status using the catalog of TCR beta chain sequences. TCRdb mirrors the immuneACCESS table, restricted to in-frame sequences. Some clones are absent from its copies; in checked studies, under half trace to an unresolved V gene, and the reason for the others is unknown. The D gene and trimming were derived from the DNA, and the V and J assignments and clone size from that table. The sample contains 70,000 or so clones, roughly 92% of them found a single time. In total, the top ten clones hold roughly 2% of the sample. The CDR3 runs 13 residues from the cysteine to the phenylalanine. The entry retains the CDR3 DNA only, 39 bases that are in frame from base 1. As encoded in the germline V gene, CDR1 is SGDLS while CDR2 is YYNGEE. Deletion took 0 bases off V and 6 bases off J, with a span of 7 bases between the germline ends.

The receptor chain draws on TRBV9 and TRBJ2-1; TRBD2 is a possible D gene, resting on 5 matching bases. The sequence was obtained from a woman aged 18-35 years in good health and CMV-seropositive. The source material was PBMCs. Here the CDR3 is given as CASSVVTSNEQFF. The DNA sequence is TGTGCCAGCAGCGTAGTAACTAGCAATGAGCAGTTCTTC.